This T cell receptor (beta chain) emerged from a study of shared clonotypes between healthy human individuals. The overall study: Three plates each covered CD4 naive and memory; CD8 naive two, CD8 memory one. Study-wide results and limits: Enrolling few donors narrowed the genetic and exposure-history diversity that was represented.

Germline assignment: CDR1 SNHLY and CDR2 FYNNEI. The CDR3 has 13 residues. V gave up 4 bases and J gave up 6 bases; unmatched junction bases: 5. The assay was immunoSEQ multiplex PCR, and TCRdb's table has in-frame clones only and misses some. This repertoire shows about 1 million clones, about 74% found once; its top ten account for approximately 1.5%. On this clone itself: The antigen remains undetermined.

The TCR was taken from a young man in good health. The chain carries TRBV2 and TRBJ1-2; 7 bases are shared with TRBD1. Sequenced input: memory CD4+ T cells sorted from blood. The subset was: CD45RA-negative fraction. The CDR3 loop is CASSGDSKNGYTF. The DNA of the CDR3 is TGTGCCAGCAGTGGGGACAGCAAAAATGGCTACACCTTC. The whole variable domain, filled in from reference TRBV2 and TRBJ1-2, reads EPEVTQTPSHQVTQMGQEVILRCVPISNHLYFYWYRQILGQKVEFLVSFYNNEISEKSEIFDDQFSVERPDGSNFTLKIRSTKLEDSAMYFCASSGDSKNGYTFGSGTRLTVV.